This T cell receptor (beta chain) was sequenced in a study of identical twins. Regarding the study as a whole: Whereas memory repertoires showed no such difference, abundant cord blood beta clonotypes carried fewer insertions.

Healthy Caucasians were all of the donors. The sample holds a few counts of this clonotype. Its matching antigen is unknown. Through template switching, a universal primer site was introduced, and the cDNA contained unique molecular identifiers. TCRdb reanalysed the 5' RACE reads using MiXCR and keeps one entry per CDR3 protein. The sample carries 690,000 or so distinct CDR3 sequences, 5.5% to 6.5% recorded once. Trimming removed 6 bases from V and 0 bases from J, with 12 bases in between. Looked up from germline, CDR1 is MNHEY and CDR2 is SVGEGT. The CDR3 length is 15 residues. Source material: naive T cells sorted from blood. The TCR originated in a man aged 18 to 29 in good health. The J gene is TRBJ1-5, the V gene TRBV6-2 or TRBV6-3, with no clear D. CDR3 DNA sequence: TGTGCCAGCAGGGAGGGCGGGTTTAGCAATCAGCCCCAGCATTTT. This translates into CASREGGFSNQPQHF.